What follows are 6 T cell receptor beta chains derived from one specimen sequenced in a study of OX40 agonist ivuxolimab in advanced cancers. This table comes from immunoSEQ multiplex PCR, and its TCRdb copy is limited to in-frame clones, with some not included. The table shows about 74,000 clones, with approximately 88% occurring only once. Sequencing used CD4+ or CD8+ T cells sorted from blood, obtained in a trial of the OX40 agonist ivuxolimab. Every receptor here comes from an adult with an advanced solid tumor such as melanoma, head and neck, liver or kidney cancer.

The chain joins TRBV4-3 to TRBJ1-2, with 7 positions matching TRBD1. Trimming removed 2 bases from V and 8 bases from J; junction bases left unmatched: 14. The CDR3 length is 16 residues. CDR1 and CDR2 (germline): LGHNA, YSLEER. The CDR3 sequence is CASSQISVGTADGYTF. CDR3 nucleotides: TGCGCCAGCAGCCAAATTTCAGTCGGGACAGCCGACGGCTACACCTTC.

The chain recombines TRBV19 with TRBJ1-5; the D gene is possibly TRBD1 (6 bases). This CDR3 region has 16 residues. CDR1 is LNHDA and CDR2 is SQIVND in the germline V gene (reference sequence). Trimming stripped 7 bases from V and 4 bases from J, with 20 bases between. CDR3 region: CASTLGAGARNQPQHF. CDR3 coding DNA: TGTGCCAGTACTTTAGGGGCAGGGGCACGAAATCAGCCCCAGCATTTT.

V is TRBV18 and J is TRBJ1-2; 8 positions match TRBD1. With V trimmed by 6 bases and J by 4 bases, 10 bases remained unmatched. The CDR3 has 15 residues. Per the germline V gene, CDR1 is KGHSH and CDR2 is LQKENI. CDR3 bases: TGTGCCAGCTCCCCAGGGACAGGACCTCTCTATGGCTACACCTTC. Translation: CASSPGTGPLYGYTF.

The chain is built from TRBV5-1 and TRBJ2-7; tentatively, D is TRBD1 (6 bases). Germline CDR1 reads SGHRS; CDR2 reads YFSETQ. The CDR3 has 13 amino acids. V shed 2 bases and J shed 3 bases, with 9 bases lying between them. The CDR3 here is CASSLTGYYEQYF. The CDR3 nucleotides read TGCGCCAGCAGCTTAACAGGGTACTACGAGCAGTACTTC.

The J gene is TRBJ1-1, the V gene TRBV28, with 7 bases aligning to TRBD1. In germline, CDR1 is MDHEN, CDR2 SYDVKM. The CDR3 loop spans 13 amino acids. With V trimmed by 8 bases and J by 1 base, 4 bases remained unmatched. The CDR3 region has the DNA TGTGCCAGCGGGGGACAGCCGAACACTGAAGCTTTCTTT. Translated: CASGGQPNTEAFF. Full variable domain (missing parts from reference TRBV28 and TRBJ1-1): DVKVTQSSRYLVKRTGEKVFLECVQDMDHENMFWYRQDPGLGLRLIYFSYDVKMKEKGDIPEGYSVSREKKERFSLILESASTNQTSMYLCASGGQPNTEAFFGQGTRLTVV.

The chain recombines TRBV19 with TRBJ1-5, with unresolved D. Germline assignment: CDR1 LNHDA and CDR2 SQIVND (reference sequence). V was cut by 1 base and J by 4 bases, with 11 bases left in between. CDR3 length: 15 residues. The CDR3 sequence: CASSIAAEWNQPQHF. The DNA for the CDR3 is TGTGCCAGTAGTATAGCCGCAGAATGGAATCAGCCCCAGCATTTT.